The rows below give T cell receptor beta chains drawn from one sample of a study of response to subunit inactivated influenza vaccine. TCRdb passed the RT-PCR reads through MiXCR, listing each CDR3 protein once. The data contain 550,000 to 650,000 distinct CDR3 sequences, roughly 10% of them seen just once; the ten biggest clones take up roughly 10%. The starting material was PBMCs from blood, obtained on the day of vaccination. The receptors stem from a man between 50 and 59 years old who received an inactivated influenza vaccine. Both conserved end residues are trimmed from each CDR3. Clone sizes are given selectively: once, few, many, or a class where the clone is expanded.

v_gene	j_gene	abundance	CDR3aa
TRBV10-3	TRBJ2-4	many	AISEGRKNIQY
TRBV3-1	TRBJ1-2	NA	ASSQVTQANYGYT
TRBV29-1	TRBJ1-3	few	SVEVYSPFSGNTIY
TRBV28	TRBJ1-3	NA	ASSWGAGNTIY
TRBV4-2	TRBJ2-7	few	ASSQDGAYEQY
TRBV12-3/TRBV12-4	TRBJ2-7	few	ASSLLRTGRNYEQY
TRBV15	TRBJ1-1	few	ATSSLTYTEAF
TRBV2	TRBJ2-1	few	ASSEEVEQF
TRBV29-1	TRBJ2-7	few	SVGGTDTYEQY
TRBV6-2/TRBV6-3	TRBJ1-1	few	ASSPRQGTSYIGTEAF
TRBV20-1	TRBJ2-1	few	SVFGQYNEQF
TRBV4-1	TRBJ2-1	few	ASSHGDRAPLRMYNEQF
TRBV11-2	TRBJ2-7	few	ASSFVPGSTYEQY
TRBV14	TRBJ2-7	NA	ASSRTGPRDEQY
TRBV3-1	TRBJ2-7	few	ASSRGLAGQDEQY
TRBV20-1	TRBJ2-5	NA	SARGLLAVQETQY
TRBV12-3/TRBV12-4	TRBJ2-3	many	ASSLLLRTDTQY
TRBV30	TRBJ2-3	many	AWRKTGVGEWTQY
TRBV20-1	TRBJ2-1	NA	SARRGGRSGEQF
TRBV4-1	TRBJ2-6	many	ASSQEWFPGPGTSGANVLT
TRBV28	TRBJ2-5	NA	ASSFFLPLQGAQY
TRBV5-1	TRBJ2-1	few	ASSEDRGVGEQF
TRBV28	TRBJ1-4	many	ASSSFRGRGWANEKLF
TRBV20-1	TRBJ2-1	many	SARDFGTSDNEQF
TRBV29-1	TRBJ2-5	many	SVAIETGRGGTQY
TRBV28	TRBJ2-1	NA	ASRKSSYNEQF
TRBV5-5	TRBJ2-4	NA	ASSWPTGDGKNIQY
TRBV12-3/TRBV12-4	TRBJ2-7	NA	ASSPRDTPRKQY
TRBV12-3/TRBV12-4	TRBJ2-5	NA	DSSLDTSVETQY
TRBV5-1	TRBJ1-1	few	ASRLGSTEAF
TRBV30	TRBJ1-1	NA	AQGEGTLL
TRBV20-1	TRBJ2-2	NA	SAREDDIATGELF
TRBV20-1	TRBJ1-1	many	SARDRWTGEAF
TRBV9	TRBJ2-7	NA	ASSVGWDGYEQY
TRBV12-3/TRBV12-4	TRBJ2-7	few	ASSFIQGRTYEQY
TRBV11-1	TRBJ2-1	few	ASSHLPGLANSSYNEQF
TRBV19	TRBJ1-1	few	ASSPTGRRNTEAF